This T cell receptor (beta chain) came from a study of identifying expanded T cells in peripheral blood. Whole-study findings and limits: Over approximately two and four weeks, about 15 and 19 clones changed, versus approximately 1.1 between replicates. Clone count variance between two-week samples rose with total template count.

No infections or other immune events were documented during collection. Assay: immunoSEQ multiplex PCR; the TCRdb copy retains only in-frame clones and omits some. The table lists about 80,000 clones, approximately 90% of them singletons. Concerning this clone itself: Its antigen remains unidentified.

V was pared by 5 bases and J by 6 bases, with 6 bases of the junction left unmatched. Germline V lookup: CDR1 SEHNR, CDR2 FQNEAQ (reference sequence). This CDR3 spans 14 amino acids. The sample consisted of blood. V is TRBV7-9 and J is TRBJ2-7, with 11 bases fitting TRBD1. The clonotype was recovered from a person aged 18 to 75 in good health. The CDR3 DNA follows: TGTGCCAGCAGCCCCGGGACAGGGGGAAGCGAGCAGTACTTC. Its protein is CASSPGTGGSEQYF.